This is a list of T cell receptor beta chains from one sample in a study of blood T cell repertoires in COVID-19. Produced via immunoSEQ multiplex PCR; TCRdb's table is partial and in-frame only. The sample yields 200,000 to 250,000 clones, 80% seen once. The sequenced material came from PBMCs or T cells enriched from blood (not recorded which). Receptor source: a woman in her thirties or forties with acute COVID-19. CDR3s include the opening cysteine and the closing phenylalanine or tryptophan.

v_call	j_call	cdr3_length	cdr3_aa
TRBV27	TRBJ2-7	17	CASSLWGLAGASYEQYF
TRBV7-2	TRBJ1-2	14	CASSLEGQSYGYTF
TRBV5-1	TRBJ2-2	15	CASSLQGPNTGELFF
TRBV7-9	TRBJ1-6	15	CASSQQDRGWSPLHF
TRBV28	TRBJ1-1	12	CASSLIGLEAFF
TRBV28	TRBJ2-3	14	CASSVSGDADTQYF
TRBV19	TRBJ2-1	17	CASSSRLGGSAYNEQFF
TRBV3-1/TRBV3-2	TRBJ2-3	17	CASSPRSGGGRTDTQYF
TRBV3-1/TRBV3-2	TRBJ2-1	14	CASTQGSSYNEQFF
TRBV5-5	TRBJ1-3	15	CASSFTGSSGNTIYF
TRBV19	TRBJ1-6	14	CASSLEGEYSPLHF
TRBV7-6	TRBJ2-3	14	CASSSLITTDTQYF